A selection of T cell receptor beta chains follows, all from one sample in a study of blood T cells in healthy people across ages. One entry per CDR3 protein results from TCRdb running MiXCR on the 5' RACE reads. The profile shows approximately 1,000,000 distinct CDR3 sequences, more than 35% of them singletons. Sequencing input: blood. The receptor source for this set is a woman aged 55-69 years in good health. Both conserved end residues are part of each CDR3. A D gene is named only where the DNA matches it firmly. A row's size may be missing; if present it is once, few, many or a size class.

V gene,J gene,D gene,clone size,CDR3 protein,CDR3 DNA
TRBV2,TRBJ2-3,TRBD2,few,CASSATSGDSDTQYF,TGTGCCAGCAGTGCTACTAGCGGGGACTCAGATACGCAGTATTTT
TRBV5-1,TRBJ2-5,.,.,CASSFTSLSQETQYF,TGCGCCAGCAGCTTTACAAGTCTCTCCCAAGAGACCCAGTACTTC
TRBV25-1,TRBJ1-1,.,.,CASSGPMGAIGDTEAFF,TGTGCCAGCAGTGGACCGATGGGGGCGATCGGGGACACTGAAGCTTTCTTT
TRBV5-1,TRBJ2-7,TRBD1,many,CASSWGQAYEQYF,TGCGCCAGCAGCTGGGGACAGGCCTACGAGCAGTACTTC
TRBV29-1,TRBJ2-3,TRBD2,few,CSATGGSGGDTQYF,TGCAGCGCTACGGGAGGTAGCGGGGGTGATACGCAGTATTTT
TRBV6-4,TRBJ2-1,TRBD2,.,CACSGASGAGHEQFF,TGTGCCTGCAGTGGGGCTAGCGGAGCGGGTCATGAGCAGTTCTTC
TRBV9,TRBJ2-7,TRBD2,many,CASSEGLADSYEQYF,TGCGCCAGCAGCGAGGGACTAGCGGACTCCTACGAGCAGTACTTC
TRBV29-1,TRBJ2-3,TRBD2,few,CSVAGTRSDTQYF,TGCAGCGTCGCCGGGACTAGGAGTGATACGCAGTATTTT
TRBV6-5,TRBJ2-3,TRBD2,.,CASSYYLAGVTDTQYF,TGTGCCAGCAGTTACTACCTAGCGGGAGTAACAGATACGCAGTATTTT
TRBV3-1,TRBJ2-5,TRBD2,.,CASSPGLAGVEEQYF,TGTGCCAGCAGCCCGGGACTAGCGGGAGTGGAAGAGCAGTACTTC